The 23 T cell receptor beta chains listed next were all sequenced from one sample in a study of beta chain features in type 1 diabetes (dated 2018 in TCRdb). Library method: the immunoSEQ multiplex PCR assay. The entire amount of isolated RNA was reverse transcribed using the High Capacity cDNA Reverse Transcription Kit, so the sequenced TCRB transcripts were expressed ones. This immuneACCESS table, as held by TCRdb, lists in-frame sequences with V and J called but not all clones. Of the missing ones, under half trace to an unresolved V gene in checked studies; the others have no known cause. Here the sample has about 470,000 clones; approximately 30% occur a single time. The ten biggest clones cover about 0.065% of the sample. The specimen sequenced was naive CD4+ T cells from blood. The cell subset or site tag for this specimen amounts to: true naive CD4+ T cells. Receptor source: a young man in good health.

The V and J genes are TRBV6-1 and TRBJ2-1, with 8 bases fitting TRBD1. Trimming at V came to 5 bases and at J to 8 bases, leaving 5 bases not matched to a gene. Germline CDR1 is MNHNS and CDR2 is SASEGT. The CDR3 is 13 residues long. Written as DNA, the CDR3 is TGTGCCAGCAGTCGACAGGGGCCCCATGAGCAGTTCTTC. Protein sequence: CASSRQGPHEQFF.

The chain's CDR3 is CSVEDQGQSYEQYF. For the CDR3, the DNA is TGCAGCGTTGAAGATCAAGGACAGAGCTACGAGCAGTACTTC. The rearrangement joins TRBV29-1 to TRBJ2-7, with D maybe TRBD1 (6 bases). In germline, CDR1 is SQVTM, CDR2 ANQGSEA. Trimming stripped 0 bases from V and 3 bases from J, with 12 bases between. This CDR3 spans 14 amino acids.

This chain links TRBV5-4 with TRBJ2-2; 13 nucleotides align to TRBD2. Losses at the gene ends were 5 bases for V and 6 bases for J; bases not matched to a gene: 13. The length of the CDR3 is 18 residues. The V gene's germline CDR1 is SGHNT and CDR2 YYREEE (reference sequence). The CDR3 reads CASRRGLAGPGAAGELFF. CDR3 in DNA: TGTGCCAGCAGGCGGGGACTAGCGGGGCCCGGCGCGGCCGGGGAGCTGTTTTTT.

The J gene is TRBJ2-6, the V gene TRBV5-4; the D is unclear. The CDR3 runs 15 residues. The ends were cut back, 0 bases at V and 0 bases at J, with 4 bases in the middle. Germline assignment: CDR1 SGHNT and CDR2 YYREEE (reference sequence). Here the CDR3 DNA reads TGTGCCAGCAGCTTGGTCCGCTCTGGGGCCAACGTCCTGACTTTC. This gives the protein CASSLVRSGANVLTF.

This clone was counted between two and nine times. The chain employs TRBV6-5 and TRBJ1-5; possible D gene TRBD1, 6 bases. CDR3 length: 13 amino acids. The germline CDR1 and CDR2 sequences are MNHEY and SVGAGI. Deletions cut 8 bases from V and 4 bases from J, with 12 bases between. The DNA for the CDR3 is TGTGCCAGCTCCAGGGGAAGTAATCAGCCCCAGCATTTT. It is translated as CASSRGSNQPQHF.

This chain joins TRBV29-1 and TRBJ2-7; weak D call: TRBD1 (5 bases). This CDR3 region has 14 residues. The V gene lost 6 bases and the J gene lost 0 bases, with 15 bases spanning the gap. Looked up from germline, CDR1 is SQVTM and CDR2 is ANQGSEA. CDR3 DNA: TGCAGCGTCATGGGGCATAAGGGCTCCTACGAGCAGTACTTC. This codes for CSVMGHKGSYEQYF.

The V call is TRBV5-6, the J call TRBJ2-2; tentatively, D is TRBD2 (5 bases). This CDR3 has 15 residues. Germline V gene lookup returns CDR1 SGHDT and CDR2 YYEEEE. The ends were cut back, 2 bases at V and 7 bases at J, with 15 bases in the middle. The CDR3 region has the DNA TGTGCCAGCAGCTTCGTATCCGGGGAAGGCGGGGAGCTGTTTTTT. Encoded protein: CASSFVSGEGGELFF.

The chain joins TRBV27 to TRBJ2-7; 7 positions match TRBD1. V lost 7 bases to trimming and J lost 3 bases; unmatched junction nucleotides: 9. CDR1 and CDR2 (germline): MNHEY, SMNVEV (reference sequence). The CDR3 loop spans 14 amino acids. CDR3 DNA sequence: TGTGCCAGCACCAGACAGGGTAATCTCTACGAGCAGTACTTC. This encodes CASTRQGNLYEQYF.

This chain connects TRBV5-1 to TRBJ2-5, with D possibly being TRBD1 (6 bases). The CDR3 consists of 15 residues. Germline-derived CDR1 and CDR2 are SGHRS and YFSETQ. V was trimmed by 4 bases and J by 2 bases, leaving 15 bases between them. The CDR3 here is CASSRNPRGQETQYF. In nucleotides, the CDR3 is TGCGCCAGCAGCCGTAATCCCAGGGGTCAAGAGACCCAGTACTTC.

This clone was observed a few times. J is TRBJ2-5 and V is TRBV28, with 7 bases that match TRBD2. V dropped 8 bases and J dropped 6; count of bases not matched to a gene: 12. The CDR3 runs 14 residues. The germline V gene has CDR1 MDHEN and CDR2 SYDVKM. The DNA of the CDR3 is TGTGCCAGCCGATTCGGGGGGAGGGAAAAGACCCAGTACTTC. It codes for CASRFGGREKTQYF.

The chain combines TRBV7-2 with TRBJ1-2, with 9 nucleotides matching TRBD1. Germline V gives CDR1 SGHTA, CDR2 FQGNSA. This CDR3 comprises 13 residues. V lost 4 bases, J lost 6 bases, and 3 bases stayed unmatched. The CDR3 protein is CASSWTGVDGYTF. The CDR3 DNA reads TGTGCCAGCAGCTGGACAGGGGTTGATGGCTACACCTTC.

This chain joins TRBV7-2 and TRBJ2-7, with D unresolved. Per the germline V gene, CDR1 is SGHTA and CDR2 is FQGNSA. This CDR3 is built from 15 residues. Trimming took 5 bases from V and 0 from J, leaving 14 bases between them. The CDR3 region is CASSNSGRLSYEQYF. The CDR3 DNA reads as TGTGCCAGCAGCAACTCAGGACGGCTCTCCTACGAGCAGTACTTC.

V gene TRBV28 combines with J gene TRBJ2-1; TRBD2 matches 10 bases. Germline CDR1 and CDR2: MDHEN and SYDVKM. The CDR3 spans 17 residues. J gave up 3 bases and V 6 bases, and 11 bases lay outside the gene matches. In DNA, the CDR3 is TGTGCCAGCAGCTCCGGGGCTAGCGGGAGTTTCTACAATGAGCAGTTCTTC. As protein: CASSSGASGSFYNEQFF.

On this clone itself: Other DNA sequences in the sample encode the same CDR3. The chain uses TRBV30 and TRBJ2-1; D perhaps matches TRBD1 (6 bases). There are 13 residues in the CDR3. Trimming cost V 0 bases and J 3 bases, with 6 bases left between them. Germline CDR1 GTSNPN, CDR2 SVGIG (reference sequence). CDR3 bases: TGTGCCTGGAGTGTAGGGGGCTACAATGAGCAGTTCTTC. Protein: CAWSVGGYNEQFF. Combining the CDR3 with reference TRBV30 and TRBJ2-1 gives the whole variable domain SQTIHQWPATLVQPVGSPLSLECTVEGTSNPNLYWYRQAAGRGLQLLFYSVGIGQISSEVPQNLSASRPQDRQFILSSKKLLLSDSGFYLCAWSVGGYNEQFFGPGTRLTVL.

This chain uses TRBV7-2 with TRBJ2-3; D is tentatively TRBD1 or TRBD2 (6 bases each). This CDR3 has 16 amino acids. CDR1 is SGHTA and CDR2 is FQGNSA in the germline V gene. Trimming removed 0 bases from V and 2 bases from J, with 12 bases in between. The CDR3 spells CASSLALGGPTDTQYF. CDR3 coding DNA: TGTGCCAGCAGCTTAGCGCTTGGGGGGCCCACAGATACGCAGTATTTT.

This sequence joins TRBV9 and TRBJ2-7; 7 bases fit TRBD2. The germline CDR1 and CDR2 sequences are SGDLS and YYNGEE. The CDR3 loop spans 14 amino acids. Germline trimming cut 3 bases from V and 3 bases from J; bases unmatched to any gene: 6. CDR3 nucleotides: TGTGCCAGCAGCGCGAGCGGGACCCACTACGAGCAGTACTTC. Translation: CASSASGTHYEQYF.

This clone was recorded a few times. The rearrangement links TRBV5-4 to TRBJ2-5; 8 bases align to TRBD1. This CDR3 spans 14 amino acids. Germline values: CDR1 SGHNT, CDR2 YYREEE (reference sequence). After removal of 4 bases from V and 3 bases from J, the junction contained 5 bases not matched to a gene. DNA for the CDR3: TGTGCCAGCAGCAAGGACAGGGTCAAAGAGACCCAGTACTTC. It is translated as CASSKDRVKETQYF.

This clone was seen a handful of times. The CDR3 loop reads CASSLVLAAFNEQFF. In nucleotides, the CDR3 is TGTGCCAGCAGCTTAGTACTAGCGGCGTTCAATGAGCAGTTCTTC. This chain connects TRBV11-2 to TRBJ2-1; 8 nucleotides align to TRBD2. This CDR3 is 15 amino acids long. The junction had 5 bases not matched to a gene; V was cut back by 1 base and J by 6 bases. Germline V gene sequence: CDR1 SGHAT, CDR2 FQNNGV.

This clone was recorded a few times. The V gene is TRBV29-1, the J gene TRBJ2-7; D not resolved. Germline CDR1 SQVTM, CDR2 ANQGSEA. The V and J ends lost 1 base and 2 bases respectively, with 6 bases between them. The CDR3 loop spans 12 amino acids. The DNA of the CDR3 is TGCAGCGTTGAAGGGCTCACCTACGAGCAGTACTTC. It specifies CSVEGLTYEQYF.

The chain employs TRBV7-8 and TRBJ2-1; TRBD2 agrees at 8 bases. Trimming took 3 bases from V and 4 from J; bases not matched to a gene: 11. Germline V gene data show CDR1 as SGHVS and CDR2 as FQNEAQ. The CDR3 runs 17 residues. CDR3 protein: CASSFTSGWTGYNEQFF. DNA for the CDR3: TGTGCCAGCAGCTTCACTAGCGGATGGACTGGATACAATGAGCAGTTCTTC.

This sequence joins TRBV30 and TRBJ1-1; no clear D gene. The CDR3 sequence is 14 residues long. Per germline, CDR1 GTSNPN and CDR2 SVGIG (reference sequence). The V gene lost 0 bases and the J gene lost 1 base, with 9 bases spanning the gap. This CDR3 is CAWSVRWPNTEAFF. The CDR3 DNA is TGTGCCTGGAGTGTACGGTGGCCGAACACTGAAGCTTTCTTT. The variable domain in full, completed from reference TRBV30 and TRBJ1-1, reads SQTIHQWPATLVQPVGSPLSLECTVEGTSNPNLYWYRQAAGRGLQLLFYSVGIGQISSEVPQNLSASRPQDRQFILSSKKLLLSDSGFYLCAWSVRWPNTEAFFGQGTRLTVV.

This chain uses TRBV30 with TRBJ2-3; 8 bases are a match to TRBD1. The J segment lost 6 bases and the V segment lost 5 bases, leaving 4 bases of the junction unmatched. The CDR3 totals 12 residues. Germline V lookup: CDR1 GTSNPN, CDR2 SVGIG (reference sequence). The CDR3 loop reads CAWARGRDTQYF. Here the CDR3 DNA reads TGTGCCTGGGCCAGGGGGCGGGATACGCAGTATTTT.

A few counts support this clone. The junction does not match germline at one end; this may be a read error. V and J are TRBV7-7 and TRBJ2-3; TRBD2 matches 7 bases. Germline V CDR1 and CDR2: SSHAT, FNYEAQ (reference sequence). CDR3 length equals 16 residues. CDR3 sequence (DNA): TGTGCTAGCAGCTTAGGCGGGAGTCTGAGCACAGATACGCAGTATTTT. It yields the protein CASSLGGSLSTDTQYF. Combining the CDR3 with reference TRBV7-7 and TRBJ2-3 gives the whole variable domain GAGVSQSPRYKVTKRGQDVTLRCDPISSHATLYWYQQALGQGPEFLTYFNYEAQPDKSGLPSDRFSAERPEGSISTLTIQRTEQRDSAMYRCASSLGGSLSTDTQYFGPGTRLTVL.